These 6 T cell receptor beta chains share one sample of origin, sequenced in a study of blood T cell repertoires in COVID-19. Sequencing used immunoSEQ multiplex PCR; TCRdb keeps in-frame clones, though not all of them. The repertoire holds approximately 100,000 clones, with roughly 89% as singletons. Sample: peripheral blood. These receptors all come from a man in his 70s with acute or convalescent COVID-19.

This rearrangement joins TRBV2 to TRBJ2-2; TRBD1 matches at 8 bases. Germline V CDR1 and CDR2: SNHLY, FYNNEI. The CDR3 sequence is 13 residues long. V trimming: 5 bases; J trimming: 7 bases; junction bases outside the gene matches: 3. The CDR3 region has the DNA TGTGCCAGCAGTCGACAGGGGAGCGGGGAGCTGTTTTTT. Residues: CASSRQGSGELFF.

The rearrangement uses TRBV5-8 and TRBJ1-2, with TRBD1 matching 8 bases. CDR3 length: 13 amino acids. The V gene end was trimmed by 4 bases and the J gene end by 7 bases; junction bases not matched to a gene: 6. Germline-derived CDR1 and CDR2 are SGHTS and YDEGEE. CDR3 sequence (DNA): TGTGCCAGCAGCCCGACAGGGGCGCTTGGCTACACCTTC. It is translated as CASSPTGALGYTF.

CDR3 in amino acids: CASSPEEGYEQYF. The CDR3 DNA reads TGTGCCAGCTCACCAGAGGAGGGTTACGAGCAGTACTTC. The chain recombines TRBV18 with TRBJ2-7, with D possibly matching TRBD2 (6 bases). Germline V gene data show CDR1 as KGHSH and CDR2 as LQKENI. Trimming removed 2 bases at V and 4 bases at J, with 9 bases between. There are 13 residues in the CDR3.

V is TRBV29-1 and J is TRBJ2-5; TRBD1 aligns across 10 bases. The CDR3 runs 13 residues. Trimming removed 7 bases from V and 0 bases from J; junction bases left unmatched: 2. Germline V CDR1 and CDR2: SQVTM, ANQGSEA. CDR3 sequence: CSAGTGDQETQYF. The CDR3 nucleotides are TGCAGCGCTGGGACAGGGGACCAAGAGACCCAGTACTTC.

The chain couples TRBV4-1 to TRBJ1-2; D not certain. The CDR3 totals 15 residues. Germline CDR1 is MGHRA and CDR2 is YSYEKL. Trimming removed 0 bases at V and 0 bases at J, with 8 bases between. This CDR3 is CASSQDAETNYGYTF. CDR3 DNA: TGCGCCAGCAGCCAAGACGCAGAAACTAACTATGGCTACACCTTC.

The J gene is TRBJ1-1, the V gene TRBV3-1 (or the pseudogene TRBV3-2); the match to TRBD1 covers 11 bases. With V trimmed by 3 bases and J by 0 bases, 9 bases remained unmatched. The V gene's germline CDR1 is LGHDT and CDR2 YNNKEL (reference sequence). The CDR3 covers 18 residues. Written as DNA, the CDR3 is TGTGCCAGCAGCCAGGACAGGGGGCAAGCTGATATGAACACTGAAGCTTTCTTT. It yields the protein CASSQDRGQADMNTEAFF.